Detailed here is one TCR beta chain. The sample originates from a study of blood T cells in healthy people across ages. V was shortened by 4 bases and J by 8 bases, with 12 bases between the two germline ends. CDR3 length equals 13 residues. Germline CDR1 KGHSH, CDR2 LQKENI. Primers used in a second PCR of roughly 6 to 11 cycles were a sample-barcoded 5' primer and a J-beta primer mix. Each cDNA molecule was tagged by a template-switch adaptor with 12 random nucleotides. TCRdb independently ran MiXCR on the 5' RACE reads; one entry per CDR3 protein. This table has about 1.7 million distinct CDR3 sequences, roughly 27% appearing once.

The sequence derives from a woman in her 30s in good health. The rearrangement links TRBV18 to TRBJ1-5; D remains unclear. The sample was blood. The DNA of the CDR3 is TGTGCCAGCTCACAGACCTCCCAGGAGCCCCAGCATTTT. Translation gives CASSQTSQEPQHF.